This entry lists 6 T cell receptor beta chains sequenced from one sample in a study of post-analysis software for immune sequencing data. Study-level results: Compared with controls, patients had more of about 5 TRBV segments, including TRBV5-6, TRBV5-1 and TRBV20-1.

For these TCRs, the target antigens are not known. cDNA libraries for TCR beta contained unique molecular identifiers. TCRdb reprocessed the PCR reads with MiXCR, giving one entry per CDR3 protein. Here the sample spans 750,000 to 950,000 distinct CDR3 sequences, about 53% being singletons. The sample was blood. The source is a girl between 5 and 17 years old with multiple sclerosis.

The CDR3 loop reads CASSRTSGTPNEQFF. CDR3 coding DNA: TGTGCCAGCAGCCGGACTAGCGGGACCCCCAATGAGCAGTTCTTC. V gene TRBV12-3 or TRBV12-4 combines with J gene TRBJ2-1; TRBD2 matches 12 bases. Trimming cost V 6 bases and J 6 bases; bases outside gene matches: 6. This CDR3 region has 15 residues.

The chain is built from TRBV20-1 and TRBJ2-4, with a weak D call TRBD1 (6 bases). V dropped 1 base and J dropped 0 bases, with 10 bases sitting between them. CDR1 is DFQATT, CDR2 SNEGSKA, per germline (reference sequence). The CDR3 is made up of 15 amino acids. The CDR3: CSARGGHLAKNIQYF. CDR3 sequence (DNA): TGCAGTGCTAGAGGGGGACATCTAGCCAAAAACATTCAGTACTTC.

This clonotype has just a few counts. This chain connects TRBV29-1 to TRBJ2-5; D is unresolved. CDR1 and CDR2 from the germline V gene are SQVTM and ANQGSEA. Trimming left V 7 bases short and J 11 bases short, with 23 bases between. This CDR3 contains 13 residues. The CDR3 loop is CSADEASLNEQYF. CDR3 nucleotide sequence: TGCAGCGCGGATGAGGCTAGTCTCAATGAGCAGTACTTC.

The rearrangement joins TRBV7-9 to TRBJ2-1, with 10 bases fitting TRBD2. Germline V lookup: CDR1 SEHNR, CDR2 FQNEAQ (reference sequence). This CDR3 is 15 amino acids long. J gave up 8 bases and V 5 bases, and 9 bases lay outside the gene matches. The CDR3 loop is CASSILAGLRDEQFF. DNA for the CDR3: TGTGCCAGCAGCATACTAGCGGGATTAAGGGATGAGCAGTTCTTC.

The chain joins TRBV2 to TRBJ2-7; D ambiguous. CDR3 length equals 14 residues. V lost 7 bases, J lost 3 bases, and 16 bases lay in between. The germline V gene has CDR1 SNHLY and CDR2 FYNNEI. For the CDR3, the DNA is TGTGCCAGCAAAGTAAGCTCAGTAAGCTACGAGCAGTACTTC. Its protein product is CASKVSSVSYEQYF.

This clonotype was seen more than once but under ten times. The J gene is TRBJ2-5, the V gene TRBV20-1, with 11 nucleotides matching TRBD1. This CDR3 spans 14 amino acids. The V segment lost 3 bases and the J segment 5 bases; nucleotides outside the gene matches: 5. Germline loops: CDR1 DFQATT, CDR2 SNEGSKA (reference sequence). CDR3 nucleotide sequence: TGCAGTGCTAGGCCGTGGGACAGGGGGGAGACCCAGTACTTC. This encodes CSARPWDRGETQYF.